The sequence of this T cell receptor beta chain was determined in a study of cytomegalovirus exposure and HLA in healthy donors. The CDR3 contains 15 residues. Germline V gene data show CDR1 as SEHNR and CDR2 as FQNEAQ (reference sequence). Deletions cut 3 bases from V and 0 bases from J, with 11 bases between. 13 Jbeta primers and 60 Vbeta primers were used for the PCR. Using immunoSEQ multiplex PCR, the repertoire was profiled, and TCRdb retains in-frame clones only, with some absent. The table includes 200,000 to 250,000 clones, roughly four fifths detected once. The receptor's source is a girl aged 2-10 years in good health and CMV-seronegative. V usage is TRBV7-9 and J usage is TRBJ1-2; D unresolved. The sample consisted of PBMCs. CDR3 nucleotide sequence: TGTGCCAGCAGCTTCGCCGGTGTCGCTAACTATGGCTACACCTTC. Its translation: CASSFAGVANYGYTF.